Below are 25 T cell receptor beta chains sequenced from a single sample in a study of identifying expanded T cells in peripheral blood (dated by TCRdb to about 2019). Library generation was performed with the immunoSEQ multiplex PCR assay. TCRdb provides this immuneACCESS table in a form limited to in-frame rearrangements. Some clones are lacking; in checked studies, under half of them reflect an unresolved V gene, and why the rest are absent is not known. Recorded for this sample are about 58,000 clones; 89% of them occurred a single time. The top ten constitute 3.6% of the sample. Sequencing was performed on blood. All receptors come from a person aged 18 to 75 in good health.

V and J are TRBV6-5 and TRBJ2-7, with D possibly TRBD2 on 6 matching bases. The germline CDR1 and CDR2 sequences are MNHEY and SVGAGI. This CDR3 comprises 14 residues. V shed 2 bases and J shed 6 bases, with 14 bases lying between them. CDR3 nucleotide sequence: TGTGCCAGCAGTTACGGAGGGCCGAAGCGCGAGCAGTACTTC. The encoded protein is CASSYGGPKREQYF.

The chain joins TRBV21-1 to TRBJ1-5. TRBV21-1 is deemed a pseudogene. This CDR3 spans 12 amino acids. The CDR3 loop reads CARTRDGQPQHF. The CDR3 DNA sequence: TGTGCCAGAACAAGGGATGGTCAGCCCCAGCATTTT.

The chain employs TRBV5-1 and TRBJ2-3, with 7 bases identical to TRBD1. Trimming at V came to 1 base and at J to 0 bases, leaving 8 bases not matched to a gene. Germline V lookup: CDR1 SGHRS, CDR2 YFSETQ. The CDR3 consists of 17 residues. The CDR3 DNA is TGCGCCAGCAGCTTGAAGGGGGCGGGCTTGAGCACAGATACGCAGTATTTT. Protein: CASSLKGAGLSTDTQYF.

This clone was detected once. The chain has TRBV6-1 and TRBJ1-1; a possible D gene is TRBD1 (5 bases). The CDR3 covers 12 residues. Germline V lookup: CDR1 MNHNS, CDR2 SASEGT. V lost 6 bases and J 11 bases, leaving 16 bases between the germline ends. The CDR3 spells CASSKRTGGAFF. The DNA for the CDR3 is TGTGCCAGCAGCAAAAGAACAGGAGGGGCTTTCTTT.

The chain joins TRBV9 to TRBJ2-1; 8 positions match TRBD2. Germline loops: CDR1 SGDLS, CDR2 YYNGEE. V lost 0 bases, J lost 6 bases, and 14 bases stayed unmatched. This CDR3 comprises 18 residues. The CDR3 region is CASSVALRGLAGSNEQFF. As DNA, the CDR3 is TGTGCCAGCAGCGTAGCTTTGAGAGGGCTAGCGGGTTCCAATGAGCAGTTCTTC.

The chain recombines TRBV15 with TRBJ1-4; TRBD1 agrees at 9 bases. V shed 9 bases and J 4 bases; nucleotides not matched to a gene: 15. The CDR3 is 17 amino acids. Germline V gene lookup returns CDR1 LNHNV and CDR2 YYDKDF (reference sequence). In nucleotides, the CDR3 is TGTGCCACTTGGGATCCGGGACAGGGCCTTGTTAATGAAAAACTGTTTTTT. This sequence encodes CATWDPGQGLVNEKLFF.

The gene calls are TRBV10-3 and TRBJ1-3; TRBD1 is a possible D gene (6 bases). Germline V gives CDR1 ENHRY, CDR2 SYGVKD. This CDR3 region has 12 residues. The V and J ends lost 6 bases and 7 bases respectively, with 10 bases between them. In nucleotides, the CDR3 is TGTGCCATCAGCAGGGGTGAGAACACCATATATTTT. As protein: CAISRGENTIYF.

The rearrangement links TRBV29-1 to TRBJ2-7; D may be TRBD1 (6 bases). V dropped 6 bases and J dropped 5 bases, with 14 bases sitting between them. Per germline, CDR1 SQVTM and CDR2 ANQGSEA. This CDR3 contains 12 residues. The CDR3 is CSVLGDTNEQYF. DNA of the CDR3: TGCAGCGTCCTCGGGGACACCAACGAGCAGTACTTC.

This chain connects TRBV21-1 to TRBJ2-1; whether TRBD2, the table's D call, matches the DNA was not checked. TRBV21-1 is a known pseudogene. The CDR3 is 18 amino acids. The CDR3 is CASSTRTSGKPSYNEQFF. Here the CDR3 DNA reads TGTGCCAGCAGCACGAGGACTAGCGGGAAACCATCCTACAATGAGCAGTTCTTC.

V and J are TRBV19 and TRBJ1-2, with D possibly matching TRBD1 (5 bases). CDR1 and CDR2 (germline): LNHDA, SQIVND (reference sequence). Trimming cost V 1 base and J 7 bases, with 22 bases left between them. The CDR3 consists of 17 residues. CDR3 sequence: CASSIGGNPGKLSGYTF. The CDR3 nucleotides read TGTGCCAGTAGTATAGGGGGGAACCCAGGAAAGCTATCTGGCTACACCTTC.

The chain is built from TRBV5-4 and TRBJ2-2; 9 bases are shared with TRBD2. The junction had 4 bases not matched to a gene; V was cut back by 3 bases and J by 4 bases. Germline assignment: CDR1 SGHNT and CDR2 YYREEE (reference sequence). CDR3 length equals 15 residues. CDR3 region: CASSSAGGSTGELFF. In nucleotides, the CDR3 is TGTGCCAGCAGCTCAGCGGGGGGATCCACCGGGGAGCTGTTTTTT.

The rearrangement uses TRBV9 and TRBJ2-7; 10 nucleotides line up with TRBD2. This CDR3 is built from 14 residues. In germline, CDR1 is SGDLS, CDR2 YYNGEE. V gave up 3 bases and J gave up 4 bases; unmatched junction bases: 4. CDR3: CASSEGLARYEQYF. CDR3 DNA: TGTGCCAGCAGCGAGGGACTAGCGCGGTACGAGCAGTACTTC. Based on the CDR3 plus reference TRBV9 and TRBJ2-7, the full variable domain is DSGVTQTPKHLITATGQRVTLRCSPRSGDLSVYWYQQSLDQGLQFLIQYYNGEERAKGNILERFSAQQFPDLHSELNLSSLELGDSALYFCASSEGLARYEQYFGPGTRLTVT.

The V and J genes are TRBV2 and TRBJ2-1, with TRBD1 matching over 7 bases. With V trimmed by 8 bases and J by 6 bases, 10 bases remained unmatched. CDR1 and CDR2 from the germline V gene are SNHLY and FYNNEI. This CDR3 is built from 14 residues. Here the CDR3 DNA reads TGTGCCAGCCAAGACAGGGTGGGAGCCAATGAGCAGTTCTTC. This encodes CASQDRVGANEQFF.

CDR3 nucleotides: TGTGCCAGACGGGGGAAAGAGACCCAGTACTTC. Translation: CARRGKETQYF. The gene calls are TRBV9 and TRBJ2-5; a weak D match, TRBD2 (6 bases). Trimming cost V 8 bases and J 3 bases, with 8 bases left between them. CDR1 is SGDLS, CDR2 YYNGEE, per germline. The CDR3 contains 11 residues.

The rearrangement uses TRBV9 and TRBJ1-4; D perhaps matches TRBD1 (5 bases). The CDR3 extends over 15 amino acids. V lost 4 bases and J 0 bases, leaving 10 bases between the germline ends. Germline V gives CDR1 SGDLS, CDR2 YYNGEE. CDR3 in amino acids: CASSPRGATNEKLFF. CDR3 nucleotides: TGTGCCAGCAGCCCCCGGGGGGCAACTAATGAAAAACTGTTTTTT.

This chain connects TRBV18 to TRBJ2-7, with 7 nucleotides matching TRBD2. Trimming at V came to 3 bases and at J to 9 bases, leaving 5 bases not matched to a gene. Germline CDR1 is KGHSH and CDR2 is LQKENI. The CDR3 is 12 residues long. CDR3: CASSPPTGGQYF. In nucleotides, the CDR3 is TGTGCCAGCTCACCCCCAACGGGGGGGCAGTACTTC. Drawing the rest from reference TRBV18 and TRBJ2-7, the complete variable domain is NAGVMQNPRHLVRRRGQEARLRCSPMKGHSHVYWYRQLPEEGLKFMVYLQKENIIDESGMPKERFSAEFPKEGPSILRIQQVVRGDSAAYFCASSPPTGGQYFGPGTRLTVT.

The chain recombines TRBV4-3 with TRBJ1-4; D not resolved. CDR1 is LGHNA, CDR2 YSLEER, per germline. The CDR3 has 15 amino acids. V was cut by 8 bases and J by 7 bases, with 20 bases left in between. The CDR3 spells CASSRLANAGEKLFF. The CDR3 region has the DNA TGCGCCAGCTCCCGTCTTGCCAATGCTGGTGAAAAACTGTTTTTT.

This sequence joins TRBV2 and TRBJ1-5; the D is unclear. V dropped 4 bases and J dropped 4 bases, with 11 bases sitting between them. The CDR3 totals 14 residues. Germline-derived CDR1 and CDR2 are SNHLY and FYNNEI. Written as DNA, the CDR3 is TGTGCCAGCAGTGGGACTTTACCAAATCAGCCCCAGCATTTT. As protein: CASSGTLPNQPQHF.

This clone turned up a few times. The sample has other DNA sequences that encode this CDR3 too. The V call is TRBV7-2, the J call TRBJ1-2; 10 nucleotides align to TRBD1. V lost 3 bases, J lost 2 bases, and 0 bases stayed unmatched. CDR1 and CDR2 from the germline V gene are SGHTA and FQGNSA. CDR3 length: 14 residues. The DNA of the CDR3 is TGTGCCAGCAGCTTGGGACAGGGGAACTATGGCTACACCTTC. As protein: CASSLGQGNYGYTF.

V usage is TRBV27 and J usage is TRBJ2-1, with 8 positions matching TRBD2. V shed 5 bases, J shed 0 bases, and the junction held 3 bases outside the gene matches. Per germline, CDR1 MNHEY and CDR2 SMNVEV (reference sequence). The CDR3 totals 15 residues. Here the CDR3 DNA reads TGTGCCAGCAGTCTGAGCGGGGGCTCCTACAATGAGCAGTTCTTC. Translation gives CASSLSGGSYNEQFF.

The genes are TRBV10-3 and TRBJ1-1; D not resolved. Per the germline V gene, CDR1 is ENHRY and CDR2 is SYGVKD. Trimming pared 7 bases from V and 6 bases from J, leaving 15 bases between. This CDR3 comprises 13 residues. DNA of the CDR3: TGTGCCATCAACCCGGACGCTTCTTCTGAAGCTTTCTTT. It translates to CAINPDASSEAFF.

The chain recombines TRBV15 with TRBJ1-2; possible D gene TRBD1, 6 bases. The V end lost 7 bases, the J end lost 8 bases, and 20 bases lay between the germline ends. CDR3 size: 14 residues. Germline CDR1 reads LNHNV; CDR2 reads YYDKDF (reference sequence). CDR3 amino acids: CATNPLAGVRGYTF. In DNA, the CDR3 is TGTGCCACCAACCCTCTAGCAGGGGTAAGAGGCTACACCTTC.

The V gene is TRBV16, the J gene TRBJ2-1, with a possible D match to TRBD1 (5 bases). Trimming took off 0 bases at V and 6 bases at J, with 15 bases between the two ends. The CDR3 extends over 16 amino acids. The germline CDR1 and CDR2 sequences are KGHSY and FQNENV. The CDR3 loop is CASSQSWPGLFNEQFF. In DNA form, the CDR3 reads TGTGCCAGCAGCCAATCATGGCCAGGGCTCTTCAATGAGCAGTTCTTC.

The chain is built from TRBV6-5 and TRBJ1-2; a weak D match, TRBD1 (5 bases). The V gene's germline CDR1 is MNHEY and CDR2 SVGAGI. Trimming took off 8 bases at V and 4 bases at J, with 11 bases between the two ends. This CDR3 contains 12 residues. Here the CDR3 DNA reads TGTGCCAGCGGGGCTGGGCCCTATGGCTACACCTTC. Protein: CASGAGPYGYTF.

CDR3 bases: TGTGCCAGCAGCTTAGAGAGGGGGGAAAAACTGTTTTTT. It translates to CASSLERGEKLFF. This chain connects TRBV13 to TRBJ1-4; D is possibly TRBD1 (6 bases). From germline, CDR1 is PRHDT and CDR2 FYEKMQ (reference sequence). The CDR3 extends over 13 amino acids. Trimming stripped 1 base from V and 8 bases from J, with 8 bases between. Supplemented by reference TRBV13 and TRBJ1-4, the full variable domain reads AAGVIQSPRHLIKEKRETATLKCYPIPRHDTVYWYQQGPGQDPQFLISFYEKMQSDKGSIPDRFSAQQFSDYHSELNMSSLELGDSALYFCASSLERGEKLFFGSGTQLSVL.